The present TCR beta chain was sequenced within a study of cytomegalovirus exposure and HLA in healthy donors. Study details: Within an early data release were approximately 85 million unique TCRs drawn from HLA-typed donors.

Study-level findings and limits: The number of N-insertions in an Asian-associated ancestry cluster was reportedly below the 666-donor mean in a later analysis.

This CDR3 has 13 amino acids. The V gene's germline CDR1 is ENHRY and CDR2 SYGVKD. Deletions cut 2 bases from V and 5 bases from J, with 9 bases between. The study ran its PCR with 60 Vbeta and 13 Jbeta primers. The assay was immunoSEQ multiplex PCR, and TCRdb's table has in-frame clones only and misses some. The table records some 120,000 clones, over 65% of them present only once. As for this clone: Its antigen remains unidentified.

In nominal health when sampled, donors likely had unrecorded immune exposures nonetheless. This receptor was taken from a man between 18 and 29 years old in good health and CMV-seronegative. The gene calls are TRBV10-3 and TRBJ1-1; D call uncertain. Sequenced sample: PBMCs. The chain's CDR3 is CAISETRGTEAFF. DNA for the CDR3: TGTGCCATCAGTGAGACCAGAGGGACTGAAGCTTTCTTT.